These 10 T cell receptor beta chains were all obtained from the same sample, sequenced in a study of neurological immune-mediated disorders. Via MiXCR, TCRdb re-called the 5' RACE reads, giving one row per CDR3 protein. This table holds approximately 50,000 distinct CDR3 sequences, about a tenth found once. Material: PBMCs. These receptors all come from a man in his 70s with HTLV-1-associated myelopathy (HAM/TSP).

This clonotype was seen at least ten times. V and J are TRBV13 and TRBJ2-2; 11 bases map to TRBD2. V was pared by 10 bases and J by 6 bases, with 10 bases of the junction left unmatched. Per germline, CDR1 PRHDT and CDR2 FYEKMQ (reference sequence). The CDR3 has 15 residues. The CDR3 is CATKLAGEFPGELFF. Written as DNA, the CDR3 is TGTGCCACGAAACTAGCGGGAGAATTTCCCGGGGAGCTGTTTTTT.

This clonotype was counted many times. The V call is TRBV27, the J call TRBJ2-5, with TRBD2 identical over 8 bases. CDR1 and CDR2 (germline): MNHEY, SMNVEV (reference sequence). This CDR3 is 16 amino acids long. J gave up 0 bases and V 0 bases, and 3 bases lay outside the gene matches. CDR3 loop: CASSLSGGEYQETQYF. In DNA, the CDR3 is TGTGCCAGCAGTTTATCCGGGGGGGAGTACCAAGAGACCCAGTACTTC.

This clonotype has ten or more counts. The CDR3 DNA reads as TGTGCCAGCAGTTACTCGATACCCTCAACTAATGAAAAACTGTTTTTT. This sequence encodes CASSYSIPSTNEKLFF. The chain employs TRBV6-5 and TRBJ1-4; D gene unclear. V lost 0 bases and J 0 bases, leaving 8 bases between the germline ends. Germline CDR1 and CDR2: MNHEY and SVGAGI. This CDR3 region has 16 residues.

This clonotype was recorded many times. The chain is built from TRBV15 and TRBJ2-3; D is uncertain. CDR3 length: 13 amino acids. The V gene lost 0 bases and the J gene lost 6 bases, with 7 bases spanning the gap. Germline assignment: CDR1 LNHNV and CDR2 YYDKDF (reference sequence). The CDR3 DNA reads TGTGCCACCAGCAGAGATTTAAGGGATACGCAGTATTTT. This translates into CATSRDLRDTQYF. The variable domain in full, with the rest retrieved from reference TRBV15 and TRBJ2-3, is DAMVIQNPRYQVTQFGKPVTLSCSQTLNHNVMYWYQQKSSQAPKLLFHYYDKDFNNEADTPDNFQSRRPNTSFCFLDIRSPGLGDTAMYLCATSRDLRDTQYFGPGTRLTVL.

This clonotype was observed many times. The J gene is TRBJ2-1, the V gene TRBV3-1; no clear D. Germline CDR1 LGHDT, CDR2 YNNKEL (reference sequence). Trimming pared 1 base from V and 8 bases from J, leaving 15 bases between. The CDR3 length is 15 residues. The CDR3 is CASSQGRGPTHEQFF. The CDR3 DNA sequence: TGTGCCAGCAGCCAAGGTCGAGGACCTACACATGAGCAGTTCTTC.

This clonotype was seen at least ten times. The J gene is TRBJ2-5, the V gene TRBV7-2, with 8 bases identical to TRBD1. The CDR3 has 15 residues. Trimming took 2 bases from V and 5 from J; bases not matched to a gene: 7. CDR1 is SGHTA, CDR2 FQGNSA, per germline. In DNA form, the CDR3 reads TGTGCCAGCAGCTTACCCCGGACAGGGCGGGAGACCCAGTACTTC. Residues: CASSLPRTGRETQYF.

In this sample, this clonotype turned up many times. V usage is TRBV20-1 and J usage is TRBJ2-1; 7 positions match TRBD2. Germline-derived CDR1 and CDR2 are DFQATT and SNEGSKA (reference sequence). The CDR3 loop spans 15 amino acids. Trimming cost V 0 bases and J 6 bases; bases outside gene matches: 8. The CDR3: CSARDGTTVFNEQFF. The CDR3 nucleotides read TGCAGTGCTAGAGATGGGACTACCGTTTTCAATGAGCAGTTCTTC.

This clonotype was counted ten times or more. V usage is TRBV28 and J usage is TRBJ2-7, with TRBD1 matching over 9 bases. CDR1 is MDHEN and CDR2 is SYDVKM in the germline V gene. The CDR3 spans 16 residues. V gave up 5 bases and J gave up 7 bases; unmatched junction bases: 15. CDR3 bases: TGTGCCAGCAGTGATCGACTGGGACAGGGTGGGAGAGAGCAGTACTTC. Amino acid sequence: CASSDRLGQGGREQYF. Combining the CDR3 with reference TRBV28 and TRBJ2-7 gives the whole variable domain DVKVTQSSRYLVKRTGEKVFLECVQDMDHENMFWYRQDPGLGLRLIYFSYDVKMKEKGDIPEGYSVSREKKERFSLILESASTNQTSMYLCASSDRLGQGGREQYFGPGTRLTVT.

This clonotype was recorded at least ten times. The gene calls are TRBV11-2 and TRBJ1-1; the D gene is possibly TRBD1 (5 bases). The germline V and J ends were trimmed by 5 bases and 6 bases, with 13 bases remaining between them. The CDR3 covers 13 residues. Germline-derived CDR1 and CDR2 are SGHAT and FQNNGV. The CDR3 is CASSRDSLAEAFF. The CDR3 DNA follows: TGTGCCAGCAGCCGCGACAGTCTTGCTGAAGCTTTCTTT.

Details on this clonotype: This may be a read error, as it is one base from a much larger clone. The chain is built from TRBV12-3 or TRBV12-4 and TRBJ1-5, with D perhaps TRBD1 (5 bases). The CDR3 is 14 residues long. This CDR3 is CASSLRQLNQPQRF. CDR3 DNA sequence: TGTGCCAGCAGTTTAAGACAGTTAAATCAGCCCCAGCGTTTT.